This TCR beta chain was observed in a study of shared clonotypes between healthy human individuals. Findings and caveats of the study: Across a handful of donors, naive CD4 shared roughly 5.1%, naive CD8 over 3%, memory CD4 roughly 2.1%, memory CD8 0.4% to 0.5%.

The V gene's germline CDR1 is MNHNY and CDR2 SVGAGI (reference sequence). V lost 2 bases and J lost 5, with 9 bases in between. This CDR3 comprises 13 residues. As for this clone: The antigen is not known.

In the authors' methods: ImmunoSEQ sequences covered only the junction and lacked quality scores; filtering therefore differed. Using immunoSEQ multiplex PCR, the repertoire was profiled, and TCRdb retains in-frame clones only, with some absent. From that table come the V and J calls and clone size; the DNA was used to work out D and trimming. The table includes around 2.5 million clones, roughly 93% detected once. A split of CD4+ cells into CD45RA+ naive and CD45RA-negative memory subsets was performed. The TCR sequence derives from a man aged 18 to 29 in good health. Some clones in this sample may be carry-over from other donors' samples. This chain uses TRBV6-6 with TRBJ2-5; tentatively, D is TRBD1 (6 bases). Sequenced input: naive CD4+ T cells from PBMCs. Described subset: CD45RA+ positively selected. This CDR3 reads CASSYLDRETQYF. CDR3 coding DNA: TGTGCCAGCAGTTACCTCGACAGGGAGACCCAGTACTTC.